The 5 T cell receptor beta chains below all came from one sample that was sequenced in a study of blood T cell repertoires in COVID-19. Clones were sequenced by immunoSEQ multiplex PCR, and TCRdb holds only the in-frame ones, with some missing. The sample yields fewer than 150,000 clones, about four fifths seen once. Sequenced sample: PBMCs or T cells enriched from blood (not recorded which). The receptors were sampled from a woman under 30 who had been exposed to COVID-19.

This sequence joins TRBV27 and TRBJ2-3, with 7 bases lining up with TRBD1. Germline V gene data show CDR1 as MNHEY and CDR2 as SMNVEV (reference sequence). V was clipped by 5 bases and J by 4 bases; unmatched bases: 12. The CDR3 extends over 16 amino acids. Written as DNA, the CDR3 is TGTGCCAGCAGTCCTCACGGGACAGCTGGGGCAGATACGCAGTATTTT. It encodes CASSPHGTAGADTQYF.

The rearrangement links TRBV18 to TRBJ1-5; TRBD1 matches at 9 bases. Per germline, CDR1 KGHSH and CDR2 LQKENI. The CDR3 runs to 15 residues. The junction had 9 bases not matched to a gene; V was cut back by 5 bases and J by 7 bases. CDR3 residues: CASSSQQGAGQPQHF. The CDR3 DNA follows: TGTGCCAGCTCAAGCCAACAGGGGGCTGGGCAGCCCCAGCATTTT.

V and J are TRBV10-3 and TRBJ2-5; D uncertain. This CDR3 has 13 amino acids. Deletions cut 6 bases from V and 1 base from J, with 9 bases between. Looked up from germline, CDR1 is ENHRY and CDR2 is SYGVKD. The CDR3 loop is CAIRAVSQETQYF. The CDR3 nucleotides are TGTGCCATCAGAGCTGTGTCCCAAGAGACCCAGTACTTC.

The chain is built from TRBV7-3 and TRBJ1-1; D perhaps matches TRBD1 (5 bases). Germline loops: CDR1 SGHTA, CDR2 FQGTGA. Trimming left V 2 bases short and J 4 bases short, with 14 bases between. The CDR3 is made up of 15 amino acids. Here the CDR3 DNA reads TGTGCCAGCAGCTTATCGGGCGGGGGAATCACTGAAGCTTTCTTT. It yields the protein CASSLSGGGITEAFF.

This chain joins TRBV21-1 and TRBJ1-1; the table's D gene call, TRBD1, was not cross checked with the DNA. TRBV21-1 is a pseudogene segment. This CDR3 has 19 residues. CDR3 in amino acids: CASSQYSGTGGAWGTEAFF. CDR3 nucleotide sequence: TGTGCCAGCAGCCAATATTCCGGGACAGGGGGCGCATGGGGCACTGAAGCTTTCTTT.